This passage covers 32 T cell receptor beta chains from one sample sequenced in a study of blood T cells in healthy people across ages. A J-beta primer mix and a sample-barcoded 5' primer were used in a second PCR of about 7 to 12 cycles. TCRdb re-derived calls from the 5' RACE reads in MiXCR, one entry per CDR3 protein. The profile shows about 1.5 million distinct CDR3 sequences, approximately 39% of them singletons. The sequenced sample was blood. These receptors came from a young woman in good health.

V gene TRBV5-1 combines with J gene TRBJ1-5; 7 nucleotides agree with TRBD1. CDR1 is SGHRS and CDR2 is YFSETQ in the germline V gene. The CDR3 totals 16 residues. The V gene end was trimmed by 0 bases and the J gene end by 3 bases; junction bases not matched to a gene: 6. For the CDR3, the DNA is TGCGCCAGCAGCTTGGGAACCGGGACAGACAATCAGCCCCAGCATTTT. As protein: CASSLGTGTDNQPQHF.

This clonotype was detected a few times. The rearrangement uses TRBV5-1 and TRBJ2-1; D gene uncertain. Trimming cost V 3 bases and J 4 bases, with 14 bases left between them. Germline V gene data show CDR1 as SGHRS and CDR2 as YFSETQ. CDR3 length: 15 amino acids. This CDR3 is CASSSSIAPYNEQFF. In nucleotides, the CDR3 is TGCGCCAGCAGCTCCTCTATCGCACCGTACAATGAGCAGTTCTTC.

The sample holds a few counts of this clonotype. The chain recombines TRBV7-2 with TRBJ1-2; 8 nucleotides agree with TRBD1. The germline gives CDR1 SGHTA, CDR2 FQGNSA. The CDR3 covers 15 residues. V shed 5 bases and J 5 bases; nucleotides not matched to a gene: 10. CDR3 in amino acids: CASSTGDRSLYGYTF. CDR3 nucleotides: TGTGCCAGCAGCACCGGGGACAGGAGCCTATATGGCTACACCTTC.

This clonotype was picked up a small number of times. V and J are TRBV5-1 and TRBJ2-7, with D uncertain. V dropped 0 bases and J dropped 0 bases, with 10 bases sitting between them. CDR1 and CDR2 (germline): SGHRS, YFSETQ. This CDR3 comprises 15 residues. The CDR3 is CASSLDATSSYEQYF. The CDR3, as DNA: TGCGCCAGCAGCTTGGACGCGACAAGCTCCTACGAGCAGTACTTC.

In its sample, this clonotype was seen a few times. V gene TRBV5-5 combines with J gene TRBJ2-3, with a tentative D call TRBD2 (5 bases). Germline V gene data show CDR1 as SGHKS and CDR2 as YYEKEE (reference sequence). The V and J ends lost 1 base and 0 bases respectively, with 9 bases between them. The CDR3 is made up of 15 amino acids. The CDR3 reads CASSLHPGSTDTQYF. CDR3 coding DNA: TGTGCCAGCAGCTTGCATCCGGGAAGCACAGATACGCAGTATTTT.

The chain employs TRBV25-1 and TRBJ2-1, with D perhaps TRBD1 (6 bases). V lost 6 bases, J lost 10 bases, and 13 bases lay in between. The germline V gene encodes CDR1 MGHDK and CDR2 SYGVNS. The CDR3 contains 12 residues. The CDR3 DNA sequence: TGTGCCAGCAGCTCAACAGGGTCCGAGCAGTTCTTC. The encoded protein is CASSSTGSEQFF.

The chain has TRBV20-1 and TRBJ1-6; D is unclear. The CDR3 is 13 amino acids. Trimming left V 5 bases short and J 3 bases short, with 8 bases between. The germline V gene has CDR1 DFQATT and CDR2 SNEGSKA (reference sequence). In DNA form, the CDR3 reads TGCAGTGCTCTCCGGGACTATAATTCACCCCTCCACTTT. This translates into CSALRDYNSPLHF.

The chain employs TRBV28 and TRBJ1-2; D perhaps matches TRBD1 (6 bases). The germline V and J ends were trimmed by 7 bases and 8 bases, with 14 bases remaining between them. Germline V gives CDR1 MDHEN, CDR2 SYDVKM. The CDR3 consists of 12 residues. CDR3 in DNA: TGTGCCAGCACCGACAGGAGTACCGGCTACACCTTC. Its translation is CASTDRSTGYTF.

V and J are TRBV20-1 and TRBJ2-1; 11 bases are a match to TRBD2. CDR1 and CDR2 from the germline V gene are DFQATT and SNEGSKA (reference sequence). The CDR3 is 17 residues long. Trimming removed 8 bases from V and 4 bases from J; junction bases left unmatched: 16. As DNA, the CDR3 is TGCAGTTCCGCGAGGCCTACCCTAGCGGGGGGTTACAATGAGCAGTTCTTC. Encoded protein: CSSARPTLAGGYNEQFF.

Only a few counts were recorded for this clonotype. The V and J genes are TRBV27 and TRBJ2-1; D is perhaps TRBD2 (6 bases). The CDR3 loop spans 15 amino acids. The germline CDR1 and CDR2 sequences are MNHEY and SMNVEV (reference sequence). Trimming shortened V by 8 bases and J by 3 bases, and 17 bases separated the two germline ends. Here the CDR3 DNA reads TGTGCCAGCGGCCCCGGGACCGGGGGCTACAATGAGCAGTTCTTC. Translated: CASGPGTGGYNEQFF.

V usage is TRBV7-3 and J usage is TRBJ2-1, with a weak D call TRBD1 (5 bases). The germline gives CDR1 SGHTA, CDR2 FQGTGA. V was trimmed by 1 base and J by 1 base, leaving 14 bases between them. The length of the CDR3 is 17 residues. The CDR3 sequence is CASSLIVGRGSYNEQFF. Written as DNA, the CDR3 is TGTGCCAGCAGCTTAATTGTAGGTAGGGGATCCTACAATGAGCAGTTCTTC.

Regarding this clonotype: The junction departs from germline at one end; a sequencing error may be responsible. The DNA of the CDR3 is TGCGCCAGCAACCAAGTTCCGGGGCCCTACACCTACGAGCAGTACTTC. Translation: CASNQVPGPYTYEQYF. V and J are TRBV4-1 and TRBJ2-7; perhaps D is TRBD1 or TRBD2 (5 bases each). CDR1 and CDR2 from the germline V gene are MGHRA and YSYEKL. The CDR3 loop spans 16 amino acids.

The V call is TRBV6-2 or TRBV6-3, the J call TRBJ1-2; D is possibly TRBD1 (6 bases). In germline, CDR1 is MNHEY, CDR2 SVGEGT. Trimming left V 4 bases short and J 7 bases short, with 13 bases between. The CDR3 contains 13 residues. CDR3 nucleotide sequence: TGTGCCAGCAGTTCCTTGACAGGCGGTGGCTACACCTTC. This encodes CASSSLTGGGYTF.

This clonotype has just a few counts. The chain employs TRBV20-1 and TRBJ1-2; 7 positions agree with TRBD1. The CDR3 is 14 residues long. The germline V gene encodes CDR1 DFQATT and CDR2 SNEGSKA (reference sequence). J gave up 7 bases and V 5 bases, and 13 bases lay outside the gene matches. CDR3 residues: CSAGEETGIFGYTF. The CDR3 DNA reads TGCAGTGCTGGCGAGGAGACAGGGATATTTGGCTACACCTTC.

The chain links TRBV6-1 to TRBJ1-1; 7 bases fit TRBD1. V lost 7 bases and J lost 5; bases outside the gene matches: 7. The CDR3 contains 13 residues. Germline CDR1 is MNHNS and CDR2 is SASEGT. CDR3: CASNTGVWTEAFF. The CDR3 bases are TGTGCCAGCAACACAGGGGTTTGGACTGAAGCTTTCTTT.

This chain joins TRBV20-1 and TRBJ2-1; 10 nucleotides agree with TRBD2. Germline lookup yields CDR1 DFQATT and CDR2 SNEGSKA (reference sequence). The CDR3 extends over 18 amino acids. The V gene end was trimmed by 5 bases and the J gene end by 4 bases; junction bases not matched to a gene: 17. The CDR3 loop reads CSAPTRTSGGLGYNEQFF. CDR3 sequence (DNA): TGCAGTGCTCCCACCCGGACTAGCGGAGGGCTGGGTTACAATGAGCAGTTCTTC.

This clonotype has ten or more counts. The V and J genes are TRBV5-1 and TRBJ1-4; no definite D call. The CDR3 consists of 13 residues. V dropped 5 bases and J dropped 5 bases, with 10 bases sitting between them. The germline gives CDR1 SGHRS, CDR2 YFSETQ. CDR3 coding DNA: TGCGCCAGCAGTCAGGAAGAGAATGAAAAACTGTTTTTT. Protein product: CASSQEENEKLFF.

The V and J genes are TRBV4-3 and TRBJ1-2; a possible D gene is TRBD1 (5 bases). V was cut by 1 base and J by 4 bases, with 10 bases left in between. The germline CDR1 and CDR2 sequences are LGHNA and YSLEER. The CDR3 loop spans 14 amino acids. In DNA form, the CDR3 reads TGCGCCAGCAGCCAAGTGTACAGGTCCTATGGCTACACCTTC. Translated, it gives CASSQVYRSYGYTF.

The chain joins TRBV7-8 to TRBJ2-3; either TRBD1 or TRBD2 may supply D (7 bases each). The germline V and J ends were trimmed by 1 base and 4 bases, with 15 bases remaining between them. There are 16 residues in the CDR3. Germline V CDR1 and CDR2: SGHVS, FQNEAQ. CDR3 sequence: CASSLEGGGVADTQYF. The CDR3 coding sequence is TGTGCCAGCAGCTTAGAGGGAGGGGGCGTTGCAGATACGCAGTATTTT.

This clonotype was counted a single time. V is TRBV29-1 and J is TRBJ1-5; 10 positions agree with TRBD1. Per germline, CDR1 SQVTM and CDR2 ANQGSEA. The V segment lost 4 bases and the J segment 3 bases; nucleotides outside the gene matches: 6. This CDR3 has 15 residues. The CDR3 DNA sequence: TGCAGCGTTGCCCGAGACAGGGGGCCCAATCAGCCCCAGCATTTT. Its translation is CSVARDRGPNQPQHF.

This clonotype was seen a handful of times. The chain combines TRBV6-2 or TRBV6-3 with TRBJ2-7; 13 bases match TRBD2. The DNA end is more similar to TRBJ2-5, so the J call may be wrong. In germline, CDR1 is MNHEY, CDR2 SVGEGT. The CDR3 covers 17 residues. The CDR3 coding sequence is TGTGCCAGAGAACTCGGGACTAGCGGGACCAAGAGGCGGACCCAGTACTTC. Its translation: CARELGTSGTKRRTQYF.

The J gene is TRBJ2-1, the V gene TRBV27; TRBD1 is a possible D gene (6 bases). The CDR3 consists of 15 residues. CDR1 is MNHEY, CDR2 SMNVEV, per germline (reference sequence). V was trimmed by 4 bases and J by 7 bases, leaving 17 bases between them. The CDR3 nucleotides are TGTGCCAGCAGTTCAGGGACAAAAGTGGGGAATGAGCAGTTCTTC. Amino acid sequence: CASSSGTKVGNEQFF.

This clonotype came up a few times. The chain carries TRBV5-1 and TRBJ1-2; no reliable D call. V shed 0 bases and J shed 4 bases, with 10 bases lying between them. Germline CDR1 is SGHRS and CDR2 is YFSETQ. The CDR3 runs to 14 residues. The CDR3 DNA reads as TGCGCCAGCAGCTTGGTAGGAGACGTCTATGGCTACACCTTC. It translates to CASSLVGDVYGYTF.

This clonotype was counted only a few times. J is TRBJ2-4 and V is TRBV12-3 or TRBV12-4, with D tentatively TRBD1 (5 bases). V lost 3 bases, J lost 0 bases, and 21 bases lay in between. The CDR3 is made up of 19 amino acids. CDR3 bases: TGTGCCAGCAGTTTTTCGTTAACAGGCGATACTAAAGCCAAAAACATTCAGTACTTC. Amino acids: CASSFSLTGDTKAKNIQYF.

The chain joins TRBV20-1 to TRBJ2-1; the D gene is possibly TRBD1 (6 bases). The CDR3 is 12 amino acids. Between the trimmed V and J ends, which lost 6 bases and 3 bases, there was a span of 9 bases. The germline V gene has CDR1 DFQATT and CDR2 SNEGSKA (reference sequence). The CDR3 spells CSATTGYNEQFF. The CDR3, as DNA: TGCAGTGCCACGACAGGCTACAATGAGCAGTTCTTC.

As for this clonotype: One junction end does not reproduce the germline sequence, and a read error may be involved. The V and J genes are TRBV15 and TRBJ1-1, with D maybe TRBD1 (5 bases). Germline CDR1 LNHNV, CDR2 YYDKDF (reference sequence). The length of the CDR3 is 16 residues. CDR3 amino acids: CAASRDGSVGELEAFF. The CDR3 DNA reads TGTGCCGCCAGCAGAGATGGATCGGTGGGGGAACTGGAAGCTTTCTTT.

J is TRBJ2-1 and V is TRBV29-1, with 7 bases identical to TRBD2. The CDR3 sequence is 18 residues long. V was pared by 3 bases and J by 5 bases, with 19 bases of the junction left unmatched. Looked up from germline, CDR1 is SQVTM and CDR2 is ANQGSEA. The CDR3 reads CSVELFLAEARVNNEQFF. The CDR3 DNA follows: TGCAGCGTTGAGCTTTTCCTAGCGGAGGCCCGGGTAAACAATGAGCAGTTCTTC.

The rearrangement links TRBV6-1 to TRBJ1-5; D may be TRBD1 (6 bases). V lost 5 bases and J lost 10, with 18 bases in between. The CDR3 loop spans 14 amino acids. Germline V gives CDR1 MNHNS, CDR2 SASEGT. The DNA of the CDR3 is TGTGCCAGCAGTACCCGGACAGTTCTCGGACCCCAGCATTTT. The encoded protein is CASSTRTVLGPQHF.

This clonotype has more than one count but fewer than ten. V is TRBV7-2 and J is TRBJ2-7; the match to TRBD2 covers 9 bases. Germline V gene lookup returns CDR1 SGHTA and CDR2 FQGNSA. The length of the CDR3 is 16 residues. Germline trimming cut 4 bases from V and 3 bases from J; bases unmatched to any gene: 10. CDR3 nucleotides: TGTGCCAGCAGCTCTAGAGGCCTAGCGGGGTTCTACGAGCAGTACTTC. Translation: CASSSRGLAGFYEQYF.

The rearrangement joins TRBV2 to TRBJ1-2; 9 nucleotides agree with TRBD1. CDR1 is SNHLY and CDR2 is FYNNEI in the germline V gene. The CDR3 contains 13 residues. Trimming at V came to 7 bases and at J to 0 bases, leaving 0 bases not matched to a gene. DNA of the CDR3: TGTGCCAGCAACAGGGGGCCTAACTATGGCTACACCTTC. It encodes CASNRGPNYGYTF.

The sample holds one count of this clonotype. This rearrangement joins TRBV11-2 to TRBJ1-5, with D hard to call. The CDR3 runs 14 residues. Trimming stripped 5 bases from V and 5 bases from J, with 13 bases between. Per the germline V gene, CDR1 is SGHAT and CDR2 is FQNNGV. The DNA of the CDR3 is TGTGCCAGCAGCGGCTTGGGTGGGTATCAGCCCCAGCATTTT. It is translated as CASSGLGGYQPQHF.

The chain employs TRBV29-1 and TRBJ2-4, with 8 positions matching TRBD2. The J call is uncertain, as TRBJ2-7 better fits the DNA end. Germline V gene data show CDR1 as SQVTM and CDR2 as ANQGSEA. The CDR3 spans 17 residues. The CDR3 region has the DNA TGCAGCGTTGAAGGTCCAAAGGTTCGGGGGGGATCCTACGAGCAGTACTTC. This sequence encodes CSVEGPKVRGGSYEQYF.